Below, 21 T cell receptor beta chains from the same sample are listed, as sequenced in a study of preoperative IRX-2 immunotherapy in early breast cancer. Sequencing was performed with immunoSEQ multiplex PCR; in TCRdb, only in-frame clones are kept and a portion is missing. The profile shows about 89,000 clones, roughly 88% of them singletons. Sample treatment: preoperative locoregional IRX-2 cytokine immunotherapy. The sequencing here drew on tumor tissue, taken after IRX-2 immunotherapy. These receptor sequences come from a human donor with breast cancer.

The rearrangement uses TRBV30 and TRBJ2-5; a weak D match, TRBD1 (6 bases). The germline V and J ends were trimmed by 3 bases and 4 bases, with 12 bases remaining between them. The germline CDR1 and CDR2 sequences are GTSNPN and SVGIG (reference sequence). This CDR3 has 13 residues. The CDR3 nucleotides are TGTGCCTGGAGACCGCAGGGGCGAGAGACCCAGTACTTC. Its protein is CAWRPQGRETQYF.

V gene TRBV6-8 combines with J gene TRBJ1-4; unclear D gene. The CDR3 consists of 13 residues. The germline V gene has CDR1 MNHGY and CDR2 SAAAGT. The ends were cut back, 8 bases at V and 7 bases at J, with 14 bases in the middle. The CDR3 spells CASHSRAGEKLFF. The CDR3 nucleotides are TGTGCCAGCCACTCTAGGGCAGGTGAAAAACTGTTTTTT.

The rearrangement uses TRBV5-1 and TRBJ2-2; D is possibly TRBD1 (6 bases). V lost 4 bases and J 4 bases, leaving 17 bases between the germline ends. CDR1 and CDR2 (germline): SGHRS, YFSETQ. The CDR3 length is 16 residues. CDR3 coding DNA: TGCGCCAGCAGCCAAGCCATACCAGGGGCCACCGGGGAGCTGTTTTTT. Translated, it gives CASSQAIPGATGELFF.

J is TRBJ2-3 and V is TRBV6-8, with a weak D call TRBD2 (5 bases). V was clipped by 10 bases and J by 3 bases, with 23 bases between them. The germline CDR1 and CDR2 sequences are MNHGY and SAAAGT. CDR3 size: 16 residues. CDR3 bases: TGTGCCATACGAGCGGACGGGGTAATCTTTACAGATACGCAGTATTTT. Encoded protein: CAIRADGVIFTDTQYF.

This clone was found once. The chain joins TRBV28 to TRBJ2-1; D unresolved. V lost 6 bases and J lost 6, with 9 bases in between. Germline V CDR1 and CDR2: MDHEN, SYDVKM. The CDR3 covers 12 residues. DNA of the CDR3: TGTGCCAGCAGCAACAAAATCAATGAGCAGTTCTTC. It specifies CASSNKINEQFF.

This clone was counted once. J is TRBJ2-4 and V is TRBV28; D tentatively fits TRBD1 or TRBD2 (7 bases each). The V and J ends lost 5 bases and 15 bases respectively, with 17 bases between them. The CDR3 contains 12 residues. Per the germline V gene, CDR1 is MDHEN and CDR2 is SYDVKM. CDR3 nucleotides: TGTGCCAGCAGTCCGCCTCAGGGGGGGTGGTACTTC. Amino acids: CASSPPQGGWYF.

In its sample, this clone was seen once. Other DNA sequences in this sample translate to the same CDR3. V gene TRBV28 combines with J gene TRBJ1-3; no reliable D call. V gave up 2 bases and J gave up 0 bases, with 8 bases separating them. Germline V gives CDR1 MDHEN, CDR2 SYDVKM. The CDR3 loop spans 15 amino acids. The CDR3 DNA sequence: TGTGCCAGCAGTTTAGGGTTACCCTCTGGAAACACCATATATTTT. Translating gives CASSLGLPSGNTIYF.

The CDR3 nucleotides read TGTGCCAGCTCACCTCCGACAGGGGCCGGATCACCCCTCCACTTT. The encoded protein is CASSPPTGAGSPLHF. The rearrangement joins TRBV18 to TRBJ1-6, with 8 bases identical to TRBD1. V dropped 3 bases and J dropped 10; count of bases not matched to a gene: 8. Germline CDR1 KGHSH, CDR2 LQKENI. The CDR3 extends over 15 amino acids.

The rearrangement links TRBV25-1 to TRBJ1-1, with a tentative D call TRBD1 (5 bases). Germline V gene sequence: CDR1 MGHDK, CDR2 SYGVNS. The CDR3 has 13 residues. The ends were cut back, 7 bases at V and 3 bases at J, with 12 bases in the middle. CDR3 sequence: CASNTRGDTEAFF. The CDR3 DNA reads as TGTGCCAGCAACACCCGGGGCGACACTGAAGCTTTCTTT.

V gene TRBV6-4 combines with J gene TRBJ2-7, with D hard to call. V lost 4 bases and J lost 4, with 8 bases in between. The V gene's germline CDR1 is MRHNA and CDR2 SNTAGT. The CDR3 spans 12 residues. The CDR3 region is CASSGVFYEQYF. The CDR3, as DNA: TGTGCCAGCAGTGGGGTCTTTTACGAGCAGTACTTC.

The CDR3 loop is CASSESLPGYTF. The CDR3 DNA follows: TGCGCCAGCAGTGAGTCTCTCCCTGGCTACACCTTC. The chain is built from TRBV10-1 and TRBJ1-2; D unclear. Germline V CDR1 and CDR2: WNHNN, SYGVQD (reference sequence). V was pared by 0 bases and J by 7 bases, with 6 bases between. The length of the CDR3 is 12 residues.

The chain has TRBV28 and TRBJ1-5; a possible D gene is TRBD1 (5 bases). Trimming took 3 bases from V and 9 from J, leaving 12 bases between them. Per germline, CDR1 MDHEN and CDR2 SYDVKM. The CDR3 is 13 residues long. The chain's CDR3 is CASSLPYGGPQHF. The CDR3 DNA reads as TGTGCCAGCAGTTTGCCTTACGGGGGGCCCCAGCATTTT.

In its sample, this clone was seen once. The gene calls are TRBV28 and TRBJ1-2; D uncertain. Germline-derived CDR1 and CDR2 are MDHEN and SYDVKM. The germline V and J ends were trimmed by 4 bases and 2 bases, with 11 bases remaining between them. This CDR3 region has 14 residues. The CDR3 nucleotides are TGTGCCAGCAGTTCCCCCGACCGAAACTATGGCTACACCTTC. Its translation is CASSSPDRNYGYTF.

The rearrangement uses TRBV18 and TRBJ1-1, with 8 bases lining up with TRBD1. The CDR3 runs 16 residues. Trimming removed 3 bases from V and 0 bases from J; junction bases left unmatched: 6. In germline, CDR1 is KGHSH, CDR2 LQKENI. The CDR3 DNA reads as TGTGCCAGCTCACCGGAGACAGGGGCTTTGAACACTGAAGCTTTCTTT. It encodes CASSPETGALNTEAFF. Filled out from reference TRBV18 and TRBJ1-1, the complete variable domain reads NAGVMQNPRHLVRRRGQEARLRCSPMKGHSHVYWYRQLPEEGLKFMVYLQKENIIDESGMPKERFSAEFPKEGPSILRIQQVVRGDSAAYFCASSPETGALNTEAFFGQGTRLTVV.

On this clone: The junction does not match germline at one end; this may be a read error. V and J are TRBV27 and TRBJ2-1; 8 bases fit TRBD2. CDR1 is MNHEY and CDR2 is SMNVEV in the germline V gene (reference sequence). The CDR3 sequence is 16 residues long. The CDR3 region has the DNA TGTGCCACCAGTGACCCCGGGAGGGACCATACGTTTGAGCAGTTCTTC. This sequence encodes CATSDPGRDHTFEQFF.

The chain combines TRBV5-1 with TRBJ2-7; D possibly corresponds to TRBD1 (5 bases). V dropped 5 bases and J dropped 3 bases, with 27 bases sitting between them. The CDR3 spans 18 residues. Germline loops: CDR1 SGHRS, CDR2 YFSETQ. The DNA of the CDR3 is TGCGCCAGCAGAGGATCTTTTGGGGCCAAGGCGAATCACTACGAGCAGTACTTC. Translation gives CASRGSFGAKANHYEQYF.

The CDR3 coding sequence is TGTGCCAGCTCACCCCAGCAACTAGGCGGTAATGAGCAGTTCTTC. Translation gives CASSPQQLGGNEQFF. The chain uses TRBV18 and TRBJ2-1, with a possible D match to TRBD2 (5 bases). Trimming cost V 3 bases and J 7 bases, with 16 bases left between them. Germline-derived CDR1 and CDR2 are KGHSH and LQKENI. The CDR3 covers 15 residues.

V gene TRBV28 combines with J gene TRBJ1-5; D not certain. The CDR3 covers 12 residues. Germline V gene sequence: CDR1 MDHEN, CDR2 SYDVKM. Trimming stripped 3 bases from V and 5 bases from J, with 5 bases between. As DNA, the CDR3 is TGTGCCAGCAGTTTGAAGGATCAGCCCCAGCATTTT. Amino acid sequence: CASSLKDQPQHF.

V gene TRBV7-1 combines with J gene TRBJ1-6; 10 positions agree with TRBD1. TRBV7-1 is an ORF, and what it does is uncertain. This CDR3 comprises 17 residues. V trimming: 5 bases; J trimming: 4 bases; junction bases outside the gene matches: 8. CDR3 in amino acids: CASSLATGGAYNSPLHF. The CDR3, as DNA: TGTGCCAGCAGCCTCGCGACAGGGGGCGCTTATAATTCACCCCTCCACTTT.

The chain is built from TRBV6-8 and TRBJ2-1, with D possibly matching TRBD1 (6 bases). Trimming cost V 2 bases and J 8 bases, with 16 bases left between them. Germline loops: CDR1 MNHGY, CDR2 SAAAGT. The CDR3 is 15 amino acids. The chain's CDR3 is CASSYQDRLGDEQFF. The CDR3 DNA sequence: TGTGCCAGCAGTTACCAAGACAGGTTAGGGGATGAGCAGTTCTTC.

CDR3 region: CASSPKRDSSGNTIYF. The CDR3 DNA reads as TGTGCCAGCTCACCAAAAAGGGATTCTAGTGGAAACACCATATATTTT. The chain recombines TRBV18 with TRBJ1-3; D is unresolved. Germline lookup yields CDR1 KGHSH and CDR2 LQKENI. V was shortened by 2 bases and J by 3 bases, with 14 bases between the two germline ends. This CDR3 contains 16 residues.